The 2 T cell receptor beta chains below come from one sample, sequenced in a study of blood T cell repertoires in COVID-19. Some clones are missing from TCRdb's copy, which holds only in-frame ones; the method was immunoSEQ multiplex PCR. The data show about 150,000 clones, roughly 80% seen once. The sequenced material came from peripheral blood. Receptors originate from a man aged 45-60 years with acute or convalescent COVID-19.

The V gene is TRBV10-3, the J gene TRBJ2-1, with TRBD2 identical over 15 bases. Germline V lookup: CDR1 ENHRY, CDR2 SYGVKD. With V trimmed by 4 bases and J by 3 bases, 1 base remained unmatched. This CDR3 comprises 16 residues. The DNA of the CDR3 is TGTGCCATCAGTGGGACTAGCGGGGGGGGCTACAATGAGCAGTTCTTC. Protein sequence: CAISGTSGGGYNEQFF.

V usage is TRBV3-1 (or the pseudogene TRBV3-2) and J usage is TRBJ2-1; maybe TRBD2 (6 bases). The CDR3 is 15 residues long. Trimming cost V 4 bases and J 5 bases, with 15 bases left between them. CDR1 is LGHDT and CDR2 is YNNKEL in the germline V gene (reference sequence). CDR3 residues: CASSPTAGKNNEQFF. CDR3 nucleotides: TGTGCCAGCAGCCCTACGGCGGGGAAAAACAATGAGCAGTTCTTC.